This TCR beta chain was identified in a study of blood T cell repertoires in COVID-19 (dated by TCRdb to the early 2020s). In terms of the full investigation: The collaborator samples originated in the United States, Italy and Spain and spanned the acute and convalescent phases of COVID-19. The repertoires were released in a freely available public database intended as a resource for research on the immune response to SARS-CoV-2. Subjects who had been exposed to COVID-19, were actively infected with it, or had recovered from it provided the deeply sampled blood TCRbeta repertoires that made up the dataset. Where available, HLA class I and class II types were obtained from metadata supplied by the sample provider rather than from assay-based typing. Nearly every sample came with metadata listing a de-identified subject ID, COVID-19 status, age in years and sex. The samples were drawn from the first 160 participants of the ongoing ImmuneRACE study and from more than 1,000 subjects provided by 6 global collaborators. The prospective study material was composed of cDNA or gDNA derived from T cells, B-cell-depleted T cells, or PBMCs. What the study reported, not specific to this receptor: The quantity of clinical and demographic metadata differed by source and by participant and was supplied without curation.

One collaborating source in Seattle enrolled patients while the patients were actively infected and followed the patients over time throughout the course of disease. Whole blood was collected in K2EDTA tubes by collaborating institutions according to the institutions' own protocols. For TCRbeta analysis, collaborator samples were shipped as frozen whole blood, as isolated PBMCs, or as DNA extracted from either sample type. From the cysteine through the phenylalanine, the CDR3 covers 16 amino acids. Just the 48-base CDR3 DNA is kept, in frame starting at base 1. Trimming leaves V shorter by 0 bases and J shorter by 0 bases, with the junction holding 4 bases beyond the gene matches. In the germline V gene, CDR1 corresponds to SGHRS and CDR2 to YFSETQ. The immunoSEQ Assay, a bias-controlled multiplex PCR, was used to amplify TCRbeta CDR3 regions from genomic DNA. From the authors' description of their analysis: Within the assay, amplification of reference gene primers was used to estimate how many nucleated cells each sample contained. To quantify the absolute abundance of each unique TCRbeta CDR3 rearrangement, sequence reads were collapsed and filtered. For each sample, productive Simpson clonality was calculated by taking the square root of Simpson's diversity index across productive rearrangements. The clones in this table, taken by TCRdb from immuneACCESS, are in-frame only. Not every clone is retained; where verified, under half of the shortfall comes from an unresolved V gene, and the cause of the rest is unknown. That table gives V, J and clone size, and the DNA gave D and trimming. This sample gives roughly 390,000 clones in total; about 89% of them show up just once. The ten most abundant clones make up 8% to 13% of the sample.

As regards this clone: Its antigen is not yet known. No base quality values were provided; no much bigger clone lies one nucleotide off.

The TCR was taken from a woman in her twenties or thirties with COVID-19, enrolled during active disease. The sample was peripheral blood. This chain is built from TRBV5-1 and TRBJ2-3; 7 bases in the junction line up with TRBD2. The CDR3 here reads CASSLVTGGSTDTQYF. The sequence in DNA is TGCGCCAGCAGCTTGGTAACGGGAGGAAGCACAGATACGCAGTATTTT.